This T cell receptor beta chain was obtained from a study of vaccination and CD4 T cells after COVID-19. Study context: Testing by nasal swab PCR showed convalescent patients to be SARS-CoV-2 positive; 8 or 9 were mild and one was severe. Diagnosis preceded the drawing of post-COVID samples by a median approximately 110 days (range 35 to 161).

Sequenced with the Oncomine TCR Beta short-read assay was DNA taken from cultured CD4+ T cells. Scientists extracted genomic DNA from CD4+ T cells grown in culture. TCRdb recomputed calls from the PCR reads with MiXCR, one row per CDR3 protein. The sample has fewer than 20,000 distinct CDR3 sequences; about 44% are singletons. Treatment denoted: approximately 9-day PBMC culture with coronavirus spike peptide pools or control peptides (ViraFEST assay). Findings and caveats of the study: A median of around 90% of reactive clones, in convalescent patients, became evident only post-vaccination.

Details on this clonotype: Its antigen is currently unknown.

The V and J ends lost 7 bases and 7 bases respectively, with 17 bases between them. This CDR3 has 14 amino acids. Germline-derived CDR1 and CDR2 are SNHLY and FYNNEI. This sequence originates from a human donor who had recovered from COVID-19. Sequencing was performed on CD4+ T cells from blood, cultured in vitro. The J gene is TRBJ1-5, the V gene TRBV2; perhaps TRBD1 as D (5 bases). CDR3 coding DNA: TGTGCCAGCAATAAGGGGCGAGAAGGGCAGCCCCAGCATTTT. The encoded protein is CASNKGREGQPQHF.